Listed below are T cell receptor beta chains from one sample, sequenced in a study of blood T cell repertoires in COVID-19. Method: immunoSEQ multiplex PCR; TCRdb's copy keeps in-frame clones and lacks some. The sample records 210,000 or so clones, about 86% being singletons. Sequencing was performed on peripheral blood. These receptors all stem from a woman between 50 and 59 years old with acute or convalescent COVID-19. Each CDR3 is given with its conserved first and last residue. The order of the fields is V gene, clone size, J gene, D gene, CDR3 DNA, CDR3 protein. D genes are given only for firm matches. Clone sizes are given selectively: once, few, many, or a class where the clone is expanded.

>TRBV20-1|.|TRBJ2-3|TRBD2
TGCAGTGCCGGGAGCGGGGGGGCCGGGTATTTT
CSAGSGGAGYF
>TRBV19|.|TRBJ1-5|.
TGTGCCAGTAGTATGGGGGGGGCAGGACCCAATCAGCCCCAGCATTTT
CASSMGGAGPNQPQHF
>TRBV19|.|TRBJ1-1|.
TGTGCCAGTAGTACAGGGCAAGGAAGAACTGAAGCTTTCTTT
CASSTGQGRTEAFF
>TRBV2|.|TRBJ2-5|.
TGTGCCAGCAGTGGCGCACAGGGAAGAGAGACCCAGTACTTC
CASSGAQGRETQYF
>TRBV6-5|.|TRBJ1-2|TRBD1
TGTGCCAGCAGCCCCTGGACAGGGGGCGAGTATGGCTACACCTTC
CASSPWTGGEYGYTF
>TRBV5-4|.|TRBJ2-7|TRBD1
TGTGCCAGCAGCCGACAGGGGGCCGAGCAGTACTTC
CASSRQGAEQYF
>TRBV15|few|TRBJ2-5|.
TGTGCCACCAGCAAAAGGCGGATCCAAGAGACCCAGTACTTC
CATSKRRIQETQYF
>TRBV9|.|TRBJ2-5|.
TGTGCCAGCAGCGGGGGTGGGGCGGCAAGGACCCAGTACTTC
CASSGGGAARTQYF
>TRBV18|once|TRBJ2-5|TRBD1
TGTGCCAGCTCACCGGGGACAGTTCAAGAGACCCAGTACTTC
CASSPGTVQETQYF
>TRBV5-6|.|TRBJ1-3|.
TGTGCCAGCAGCGTGGCGGAGGGTGGAAACACCATATATTTT
CASSVAEGGNTIYF
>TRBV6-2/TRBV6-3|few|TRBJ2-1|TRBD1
TGTGCCAGCAGCTCCGGGACAGGGGGCAGTTCCTACAATGAGCAGTTCTTC
CASSSGTGGSSYNEQFF
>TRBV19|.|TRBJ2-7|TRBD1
TGTGCCAGTAGTATCGGACAGGGACTCTCCTACGAGCAGTACTTC
CASSIGQGLSYEQYF
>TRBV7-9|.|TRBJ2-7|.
TGTGCCAGCGTCCCAGGGGGGCTTTCCTACGAGCAGTACTTC
CASVPGGLSYEQYF
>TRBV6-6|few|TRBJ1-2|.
TGTGCCAGCAGTCCTACACAGGGAAGAGGCTACACCTTC
CASSPTQGRGYTF
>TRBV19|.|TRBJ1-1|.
TGTGCCAGTAATCCCATAGGGGGCACTGAAGCTTTCTTT
CASNPIGGTEAFF
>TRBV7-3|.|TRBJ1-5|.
TGTGCCAGCAGCTTACTACCGGGACAGCCCCAGCATTTT
CASSLLPGQPQHF
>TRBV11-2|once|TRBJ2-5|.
TGTGCCAGCAGCCTGGAGACCCAGTACTTC
CASSLETQYF
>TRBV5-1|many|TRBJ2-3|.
TGCGCCAGCAGCTTGGGAACAGGGACAGATACGCAGTATTTT
CASSLGTGTDTQYF
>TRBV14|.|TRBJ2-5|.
TGTGCCAGCAGCCCAGGAGGTGCCCAGTACTTC
CASSPGGAQYF
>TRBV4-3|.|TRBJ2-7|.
TGCGCCAGCAGCCAAGGATCCGGCGGGTACGAGCAGTACTTC
CASSQGSGGYEQYF
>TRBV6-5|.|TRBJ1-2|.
TGTGCCAGCAGTTACGGCAGGGAGGGCTATGGCTACACCTTC
CASSYGREGYGYTF
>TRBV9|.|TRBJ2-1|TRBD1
TGTGCCAGCAGCGCCCGGGACAGCTCCTACAATGAGCAGTTCTTC
CASSARDSSYNEQFF
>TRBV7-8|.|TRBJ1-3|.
TGTGCCAGCAGCCGAGGCTCATTTTGGCAGGCCTCTGGAAACACCATATATTTT
CASSRGSFWQASGNTIYF
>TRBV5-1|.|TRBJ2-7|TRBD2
TGCGCCAGCAGCTTGGTTGGGTTAGCGGGAGGAACATGGGGCTCCTACGAGCAGTACTTC
CASSLVGLAGGTWGSYEQYF
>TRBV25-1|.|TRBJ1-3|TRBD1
TGTGCCAGCAGTGATGCGACAGGGCTAAGTTCTGGAAACACCATATATTTT
CASSDATGLSSGNTIYF
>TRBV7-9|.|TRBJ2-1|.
TGTGCCAGCAGCCCAGCCGGGGGCTCCTACAATGAGCAGTTCTTC
CASSPAGGSYNEQFF
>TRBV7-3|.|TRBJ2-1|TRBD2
TGTGCCAGCAGCTTGTTAGCGGGGGACGCCTACAATGAGCAGTTCTTC
CASSLLAGDAYNEQFF
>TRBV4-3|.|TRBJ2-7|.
TGCGCCAGCAGCCAAGATTATAGTTACGAGCAGTACTTC
CASSQDYSYEQYF
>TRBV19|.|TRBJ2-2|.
TGTGCCAGTAGTAGCGGGCGGAACACCGGGGAGCTGTTTTTT
CASSSGRNTGELFF
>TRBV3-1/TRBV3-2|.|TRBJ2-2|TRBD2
TGTGCCAGCAGCCTTAGCGGGAGAACTGGGGAGCTGTTTTTT
CASSLSGRTGELFF
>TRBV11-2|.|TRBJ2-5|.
TGTGCCAGCAGCTTATCGGGAGAGACCCAGTACTTC
CASSLSGETQYF
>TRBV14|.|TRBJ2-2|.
TGTGCCAGCAGCCAAGCACGGGGTGCCGGGGAGCTGTTTTTT
CASSQARGAGELFF
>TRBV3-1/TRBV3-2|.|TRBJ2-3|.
TGTGCCAGCAGCCAAGGGGCGAGTAGCACAGATACGCAGTATTTT
CASSQGASSTDTQYF
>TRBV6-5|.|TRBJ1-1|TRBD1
TGTGCCAGCAACACGGGACAGTTAGGCACTGAAGCTTTCTTT
CASNTGQLGTEAFF
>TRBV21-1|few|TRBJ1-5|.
TGTGCCAGCAGCAAAGGGTCCTCGCGCCCTAATAGCAATCAGCCCCAGCATTTT
CASSKGSSRPNSNQPQHF
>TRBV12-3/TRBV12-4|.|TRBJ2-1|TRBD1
TGTGCCAGCAGTCTGCCCGGGACAGATGAGCAGTTCTTC
CASSLPGTDEQFF
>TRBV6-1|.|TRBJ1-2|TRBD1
TGTGCCAGCAGTGAAGCTCCACAGGGGTACTATGGCTACACCTTC
CASSEAPQGYYGYTF
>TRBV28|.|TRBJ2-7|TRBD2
TGTGCCAGCAGTCCTTCCTTGGGAGGGAGCTCCTACGAGCAGTACTTC
CASSPSLGGSSYEQYF
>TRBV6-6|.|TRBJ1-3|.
TGTGCCAGCAGCCCCGGGGAGGGAAACACCATATATTTT
CASSPGEGNTIYF
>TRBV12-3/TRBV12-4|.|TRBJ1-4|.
TGTGCCAGCAGTTTCGGGGGGGCTGAAAAACTGTTTTTT
CASSFGGAEKLFF
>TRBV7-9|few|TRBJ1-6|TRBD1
TGTGCCAGCAGCTTTTGGCGGGGACAGGGGGCTTCACCCCTCCACTTT
CASSFWRGQGASPLHF
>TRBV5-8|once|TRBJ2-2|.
TGTGCCAGCAGCTTGCGGGAGATCACCGGGGAGCTGTTTTTT
CASSLREITGELFF
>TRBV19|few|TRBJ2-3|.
TGTGCCAGTAGTAAGGCCCTCGGGGGAGGAGATACGCAGTATTTT
CASSKALGGGDTQYF
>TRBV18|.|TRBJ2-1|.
TGTGCCAGCGCGGCGGCTTCCTACAATGAGCAGTTCTTC
CASAAASYNEQFF
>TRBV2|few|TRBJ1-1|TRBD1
TGTGCCAGCAGCCCTACAGGGGTTGGAGCTTTCTTT
CASSPTGVGAFF
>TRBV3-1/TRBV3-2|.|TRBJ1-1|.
TGTGCCAGCAGCCTACCAGGGGTGGGTACTGAAGCTTTCTTT
CASSLPGVGTEAFF
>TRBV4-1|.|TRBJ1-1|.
TGCGCCAGCAGCCCCGGCGACAGGTCCCTTATTGGAGCTTTCTTT
CASSPGDRSLIGAFF
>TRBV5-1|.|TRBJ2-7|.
TGCGCCAGTGGAGTGGAGGGCTCCTACGAGCAGTACTTC
CASGVEGSYEQYF
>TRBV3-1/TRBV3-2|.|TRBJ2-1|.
TGTGCCAGCAGCCAATTTTTAGAGAATGAGCAGTTCTTC
CASSQFLENEQFF
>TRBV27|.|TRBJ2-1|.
TGTGCCAGCAGTTTACTCGGGGTTGAGCAGTTCTTC
CASSLLGVEQFF
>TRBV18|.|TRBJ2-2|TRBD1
TGTGCCAGCTCACCATACAGGACAGGGAACACCGGGGAGCTGTTTTTT
CASSPYRTGNTGELFF
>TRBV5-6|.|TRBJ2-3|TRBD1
TGTGCCAGCAGCTCCAAACAGGGGTCAGATACGCAGTATTTT
CASSSKQGSDTQYF
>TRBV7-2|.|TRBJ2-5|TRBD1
TGTGCCAGCAGCTTATCAAGGGGGCGCGGGGAGACCCAGTACTTC
CASSLSRGRGETQYF
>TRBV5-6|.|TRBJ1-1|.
TGTGCCAGCAGCTTGGCTCAGGGGTTGAACACTGAAGCTTTCTTT
CASSLAQGLNTEAFF